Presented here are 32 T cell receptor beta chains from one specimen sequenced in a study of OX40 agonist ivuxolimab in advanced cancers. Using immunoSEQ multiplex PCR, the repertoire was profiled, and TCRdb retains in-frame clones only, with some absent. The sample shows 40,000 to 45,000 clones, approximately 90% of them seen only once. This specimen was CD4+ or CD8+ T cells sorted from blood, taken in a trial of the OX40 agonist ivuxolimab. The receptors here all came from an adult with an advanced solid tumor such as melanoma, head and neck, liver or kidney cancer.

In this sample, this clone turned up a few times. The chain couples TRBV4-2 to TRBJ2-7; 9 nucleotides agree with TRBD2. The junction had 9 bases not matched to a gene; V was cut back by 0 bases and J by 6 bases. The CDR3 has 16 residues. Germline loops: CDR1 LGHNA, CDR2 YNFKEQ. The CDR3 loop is CASSQDGLAGSSEQYF. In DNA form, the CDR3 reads TGTGCCAGCAGCCAAGATGGGCTAGCGGGAAGTAGCGAGCAGTACTTC.

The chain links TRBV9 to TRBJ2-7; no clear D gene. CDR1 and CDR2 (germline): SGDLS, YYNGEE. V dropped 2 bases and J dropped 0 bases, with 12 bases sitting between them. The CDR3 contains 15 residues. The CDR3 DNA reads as TGTGCCAGCAGCGTGGGCAGCCACTCCTCCTACGAGCAGTACTTC. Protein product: CASSVGSHSSYEQYF.

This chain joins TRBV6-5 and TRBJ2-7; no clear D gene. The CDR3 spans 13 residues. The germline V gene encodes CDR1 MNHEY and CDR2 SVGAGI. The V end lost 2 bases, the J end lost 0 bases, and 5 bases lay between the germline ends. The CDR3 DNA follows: TGTGCCAGCAGTTACGCAGTCTCCTACGAGCAGTACTTC. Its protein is CASSYAVSYEQYF.

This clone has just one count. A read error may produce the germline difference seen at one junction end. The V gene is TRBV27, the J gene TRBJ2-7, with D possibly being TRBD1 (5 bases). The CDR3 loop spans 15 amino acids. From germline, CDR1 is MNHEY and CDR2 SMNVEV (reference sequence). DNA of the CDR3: TGTGTCAGCAGCTTAGAGGCCAGGGCTACCTACGAGCAGTACTTC. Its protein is CVSSLEARATYEQYF.

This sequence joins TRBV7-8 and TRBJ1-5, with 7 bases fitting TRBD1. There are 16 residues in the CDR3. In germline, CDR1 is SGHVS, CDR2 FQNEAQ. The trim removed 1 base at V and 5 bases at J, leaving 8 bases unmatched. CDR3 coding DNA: TGTGCCAGCAGCTTAGGGGGTGGGGACAGCCATCAGCCCCAGCATTTT. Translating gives CASSLGGGDSHQPQHF. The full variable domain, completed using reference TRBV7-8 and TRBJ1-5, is GAGVSQSPRYKVAKRGQDVALRCDPISGHVSLFWYQQALGQGPEFLTYFQNEAQLDKSGLPSDRFFAERPEGSVSTLKIQRTQQEDSAVYLCASSLGGGDSHQPQHFGDGTRLSIL.

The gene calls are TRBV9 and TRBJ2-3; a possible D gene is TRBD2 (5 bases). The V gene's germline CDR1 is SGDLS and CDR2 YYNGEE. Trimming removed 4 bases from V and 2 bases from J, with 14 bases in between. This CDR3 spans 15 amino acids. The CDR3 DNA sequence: TGTGCCAGCAGCCATAGCGAATACTACACAGATACGCAGTATTTT. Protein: CASSHSEYYTDTQYF.

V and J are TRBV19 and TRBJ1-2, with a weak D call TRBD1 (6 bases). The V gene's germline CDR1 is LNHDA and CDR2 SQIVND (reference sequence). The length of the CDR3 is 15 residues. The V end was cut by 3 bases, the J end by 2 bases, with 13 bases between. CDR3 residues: CASSMLWTENYGYTF. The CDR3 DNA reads TGTGCCAGTAGTATGCTCTGGACAGAAAACTATGGCTACACCTTC.

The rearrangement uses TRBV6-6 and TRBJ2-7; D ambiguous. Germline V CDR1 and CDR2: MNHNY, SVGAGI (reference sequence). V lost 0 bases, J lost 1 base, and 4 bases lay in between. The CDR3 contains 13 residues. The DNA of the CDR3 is TGTGCCAGCAGTTACTCAGGTTCCTACGAGCAGTACTTC. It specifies CASSYSGSYEQYF.

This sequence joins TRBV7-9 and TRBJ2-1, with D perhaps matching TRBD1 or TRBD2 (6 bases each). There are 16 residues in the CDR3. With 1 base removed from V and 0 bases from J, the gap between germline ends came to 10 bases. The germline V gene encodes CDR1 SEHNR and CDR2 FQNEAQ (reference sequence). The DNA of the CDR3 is TGTGCCAGCAGCTTAGACGGGGGCCTCTCCTACAATGAGCAGTTCTTC. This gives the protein CASSLDGGLSYNEQFF.

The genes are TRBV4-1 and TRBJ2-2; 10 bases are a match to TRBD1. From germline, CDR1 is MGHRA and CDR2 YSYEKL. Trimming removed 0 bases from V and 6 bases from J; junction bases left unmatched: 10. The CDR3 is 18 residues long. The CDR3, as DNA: TGCGCCAGCAGCCAAGATCCAAGGGACAGGGGATTTCCCGGGGAGCTGTTTTTT. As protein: CASSQDPRDRGFPGELFF.

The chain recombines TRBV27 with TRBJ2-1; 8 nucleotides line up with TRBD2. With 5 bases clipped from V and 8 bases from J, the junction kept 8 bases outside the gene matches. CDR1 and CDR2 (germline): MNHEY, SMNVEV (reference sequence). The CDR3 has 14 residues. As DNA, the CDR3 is TGTGCCAGCAGTCCAAGGACTAGCCTCCATGAGCAGTTCTTC. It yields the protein CASSPRTSLHEQFF.

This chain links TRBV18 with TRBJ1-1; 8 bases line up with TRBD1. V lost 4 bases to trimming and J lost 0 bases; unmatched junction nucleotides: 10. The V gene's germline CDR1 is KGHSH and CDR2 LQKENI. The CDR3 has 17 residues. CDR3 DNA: TGTGCCAGCTCACATTTCAGGACAGGGATCATGAACACTGAAGCTTTCTTT. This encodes CASSHFRTGIMNTEAFF.

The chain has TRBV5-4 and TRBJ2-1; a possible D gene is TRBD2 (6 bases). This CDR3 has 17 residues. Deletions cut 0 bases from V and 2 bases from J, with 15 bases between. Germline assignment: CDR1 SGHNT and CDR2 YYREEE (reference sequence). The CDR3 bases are TGTGCCAGCAGCTTGGATCTGGGGGGATCGACCTACAATGAGCAGTTCTTC. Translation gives CASSLDLGGSTYNEQFF.

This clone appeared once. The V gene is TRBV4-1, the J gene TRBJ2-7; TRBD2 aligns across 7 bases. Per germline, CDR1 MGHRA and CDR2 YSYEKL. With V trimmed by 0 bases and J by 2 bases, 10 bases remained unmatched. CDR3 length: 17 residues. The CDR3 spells CASSQEPFRDYTYEQYF. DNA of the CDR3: TGCGCCAGCAGCCAAGAGCCCTTCAGGGACTACACCTACGAGCAGTACTTC.

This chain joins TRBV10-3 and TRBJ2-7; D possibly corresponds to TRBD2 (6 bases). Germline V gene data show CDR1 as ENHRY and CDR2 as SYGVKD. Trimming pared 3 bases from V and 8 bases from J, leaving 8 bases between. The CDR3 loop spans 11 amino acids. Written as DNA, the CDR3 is TGTGCCATCAGTGACGGGAGCCAGCAGTACTTC. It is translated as CAISDGSQQYF.

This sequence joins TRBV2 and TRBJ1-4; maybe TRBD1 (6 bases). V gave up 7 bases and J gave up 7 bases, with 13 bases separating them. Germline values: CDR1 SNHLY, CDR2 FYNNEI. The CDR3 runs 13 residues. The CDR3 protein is CASILWGAEKLFF. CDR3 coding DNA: TGTGCCAGCATTTTATGGGGGGCTGAAAAACTGTTTTTT.

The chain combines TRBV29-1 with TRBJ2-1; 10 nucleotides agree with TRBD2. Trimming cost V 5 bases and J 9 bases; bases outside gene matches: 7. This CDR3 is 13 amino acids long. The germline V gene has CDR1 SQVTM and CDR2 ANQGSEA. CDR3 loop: CSVSAGGSLEQFF. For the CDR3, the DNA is TGCAGCGTTTCAGCGGGAGGGTCCCTTGAGCAGTTCTTC.

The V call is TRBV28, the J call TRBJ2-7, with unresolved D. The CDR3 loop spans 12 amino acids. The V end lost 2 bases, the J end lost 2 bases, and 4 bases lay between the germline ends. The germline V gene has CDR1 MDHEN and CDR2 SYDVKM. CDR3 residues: CASSLRPYEQYF. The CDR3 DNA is TGTGCCAGCAGTTTACGACCCTACGAGCAGTACTTC.

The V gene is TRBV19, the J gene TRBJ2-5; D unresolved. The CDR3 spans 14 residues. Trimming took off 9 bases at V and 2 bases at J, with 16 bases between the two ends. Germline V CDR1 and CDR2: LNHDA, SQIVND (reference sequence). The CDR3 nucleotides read TGTGCCAGCAGCCCGCCGGATAGTCAAGAGACCCAGTACTTC. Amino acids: CASSPPDSQETQYF.

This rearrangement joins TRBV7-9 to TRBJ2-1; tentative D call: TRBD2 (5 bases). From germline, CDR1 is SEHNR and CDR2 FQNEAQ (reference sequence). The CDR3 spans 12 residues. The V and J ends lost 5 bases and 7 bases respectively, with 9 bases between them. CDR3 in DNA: TGTGCCAGCAGCGCACGGGGTAATGAGCAGTTCTTC. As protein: CASSARGNEQFF.

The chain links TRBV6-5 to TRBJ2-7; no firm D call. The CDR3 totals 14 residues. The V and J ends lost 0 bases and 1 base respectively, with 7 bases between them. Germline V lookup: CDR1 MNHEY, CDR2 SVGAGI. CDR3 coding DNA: TGTGCCAGCAGTTACTCGGGCAGTTCCTACGAGCAGTACTTC. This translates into CASSYSGSSYEQYF.

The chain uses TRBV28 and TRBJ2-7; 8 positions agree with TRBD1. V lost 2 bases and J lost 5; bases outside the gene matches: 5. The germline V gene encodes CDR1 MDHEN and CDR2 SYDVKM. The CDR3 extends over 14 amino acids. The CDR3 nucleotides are TGTGCCAGCAGTTTAGCCAGGGGGCAAAACGAGCAGTACTTC. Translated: CASSLARGQNEQYF.

The CDR3 DNA reads TGTGCCAGCAGCCTCGACGCCGGTGTGATCCCCAGGGACTACGAGCAGTACTTC. Translated, it gives CASSLDAGVIPRDYEQYF. The gene calls are TRBV7-9 and TRBJ2-5; possibly TRBD1 for D (5 bases). The tail of the sequence fits TRBJ2-7 better, so the J call may be wrong. CDR3 length equals 18 residues. From germline, CDR1 is SEHNR and CDR2 FQNEAQ (reference sequence).

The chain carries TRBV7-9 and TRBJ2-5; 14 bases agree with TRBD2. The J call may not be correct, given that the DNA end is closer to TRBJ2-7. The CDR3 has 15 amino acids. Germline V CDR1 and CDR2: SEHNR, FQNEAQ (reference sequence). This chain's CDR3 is CASSGLAGGLYEQYF. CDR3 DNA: TGTGCCAGCAGCGGACTAGCGGGAGGCCTCTACGAGCAGTACTTC.

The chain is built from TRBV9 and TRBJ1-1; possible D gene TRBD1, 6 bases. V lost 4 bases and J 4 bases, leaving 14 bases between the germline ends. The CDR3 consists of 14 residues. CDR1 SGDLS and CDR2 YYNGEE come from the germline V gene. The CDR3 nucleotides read TGTGCCAGCAGCACGGGGGGCGCGGGCACTGAAGCTTTCTTT. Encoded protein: CASSTGGAGTEAFF.

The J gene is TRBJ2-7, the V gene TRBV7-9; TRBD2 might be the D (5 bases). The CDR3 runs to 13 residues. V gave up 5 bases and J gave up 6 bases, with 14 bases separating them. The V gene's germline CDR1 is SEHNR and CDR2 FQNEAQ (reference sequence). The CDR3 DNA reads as TGTGCCAGCAGCCCGGGAAAAAGAAGCGAGCAGTACTTC. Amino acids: CASSPGKRSEQYF.

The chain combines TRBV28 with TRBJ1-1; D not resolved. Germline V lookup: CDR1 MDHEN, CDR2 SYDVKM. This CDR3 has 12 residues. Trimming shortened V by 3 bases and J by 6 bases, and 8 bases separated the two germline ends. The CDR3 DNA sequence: TGTGCCAGCAGTTTTATTGGGGCTGAAGCTTTCTTT. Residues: CASSFIGAEAFF.

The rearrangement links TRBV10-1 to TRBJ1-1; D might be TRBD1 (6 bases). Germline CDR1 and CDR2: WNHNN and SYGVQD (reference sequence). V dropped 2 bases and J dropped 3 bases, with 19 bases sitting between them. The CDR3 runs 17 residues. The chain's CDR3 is CASSERVPDRMDTEAFF. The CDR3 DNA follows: TGCGCCAGCAGTGAGAGGGTTCCCGACAGGATGGACACTGAAGCTTTCTTT.

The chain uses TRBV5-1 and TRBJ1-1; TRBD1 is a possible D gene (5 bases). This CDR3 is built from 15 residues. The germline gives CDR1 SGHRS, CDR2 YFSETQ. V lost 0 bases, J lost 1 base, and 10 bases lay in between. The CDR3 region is CASSLERQGNTEAFF. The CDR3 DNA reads TGCGCCAGCAGCTTGGAGAGGCAGGGGAACACTGAAGCTTTCTTT.

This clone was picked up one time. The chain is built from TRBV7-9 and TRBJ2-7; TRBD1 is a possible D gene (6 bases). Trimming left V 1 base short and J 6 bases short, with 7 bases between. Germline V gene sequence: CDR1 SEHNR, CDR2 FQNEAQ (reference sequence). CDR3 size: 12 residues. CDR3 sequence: CASSLGGREQYF. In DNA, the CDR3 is TGTGCCAGCAGCTTAGGGGGGCGCGAGCAGTACTTC.

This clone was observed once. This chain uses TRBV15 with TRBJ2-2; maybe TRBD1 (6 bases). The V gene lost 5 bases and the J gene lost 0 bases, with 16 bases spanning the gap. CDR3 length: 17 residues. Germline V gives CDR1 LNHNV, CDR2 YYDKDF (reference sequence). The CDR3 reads CATSLSPGTTNTGELFF. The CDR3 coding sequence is TGTGCCACCAGCTTAAGCCCGGGGACAACGAACACCGGGGAGCTGTTTTTT.

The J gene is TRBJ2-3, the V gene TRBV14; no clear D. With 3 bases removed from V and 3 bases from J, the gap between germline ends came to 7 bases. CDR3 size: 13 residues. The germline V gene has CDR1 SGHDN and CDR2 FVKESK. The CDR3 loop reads CASSQLGTDTQYF. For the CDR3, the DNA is TGTGCCAGCAGCCAGCTTGGGACAGATACGCAGTATTTT.